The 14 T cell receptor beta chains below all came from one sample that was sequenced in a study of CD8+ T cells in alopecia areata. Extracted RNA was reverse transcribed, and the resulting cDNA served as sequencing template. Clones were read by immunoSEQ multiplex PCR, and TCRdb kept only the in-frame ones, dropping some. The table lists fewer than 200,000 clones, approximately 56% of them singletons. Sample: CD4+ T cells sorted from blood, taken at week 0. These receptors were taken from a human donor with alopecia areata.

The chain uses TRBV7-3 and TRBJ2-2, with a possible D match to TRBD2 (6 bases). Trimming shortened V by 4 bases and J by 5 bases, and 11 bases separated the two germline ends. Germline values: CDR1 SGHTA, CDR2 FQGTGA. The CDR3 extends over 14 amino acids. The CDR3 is CASSSVGRTGELFF. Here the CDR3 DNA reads TGTGCCAGCAGCTCCGTTGGGAGGACCGGGGAGCTGTTTTTT.

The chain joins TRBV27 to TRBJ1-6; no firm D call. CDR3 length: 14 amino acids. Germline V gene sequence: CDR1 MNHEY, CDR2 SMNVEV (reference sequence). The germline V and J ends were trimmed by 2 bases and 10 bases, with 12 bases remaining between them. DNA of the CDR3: TGTGCCAGCAGTTTACGAGGGTATGGGTCACCCCTCCACTTT. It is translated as CASSLRGYGSPLHF.

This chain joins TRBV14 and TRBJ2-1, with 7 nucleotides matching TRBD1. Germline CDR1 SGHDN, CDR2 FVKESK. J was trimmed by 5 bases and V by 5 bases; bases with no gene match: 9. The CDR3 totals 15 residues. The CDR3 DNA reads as TGTGCCAGCAGCTTCGGACAGGTTGCCAACAATGAGCAGTTCTTC. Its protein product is CASSFGQVANNEQFF.

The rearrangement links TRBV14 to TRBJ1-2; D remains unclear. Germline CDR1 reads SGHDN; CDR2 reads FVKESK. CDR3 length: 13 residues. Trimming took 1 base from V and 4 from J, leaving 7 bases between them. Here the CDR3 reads CASSQVPLYGYTF. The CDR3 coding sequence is TGTGCCAGCAGCCAAGTTCCCCTCTATGGCTACACCTTC. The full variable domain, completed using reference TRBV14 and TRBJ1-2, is EAGVTQFPSHSVIEKGQTVTLRCDPISGHDNLYWYRRVMGKEIKFLLHFVKESKQDESGMPNNRFLAERTGGTYSTLKVQPAELEDSGVYFCASSQVPLYGYTFGSGTRLTVV.

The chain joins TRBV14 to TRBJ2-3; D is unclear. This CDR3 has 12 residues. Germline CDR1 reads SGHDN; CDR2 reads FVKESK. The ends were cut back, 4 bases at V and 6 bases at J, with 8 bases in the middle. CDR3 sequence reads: CASSRPFDTQYF. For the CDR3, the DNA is TGTGCCAGCAGCCGGCCTTTCGATACGCAGTATTTT.

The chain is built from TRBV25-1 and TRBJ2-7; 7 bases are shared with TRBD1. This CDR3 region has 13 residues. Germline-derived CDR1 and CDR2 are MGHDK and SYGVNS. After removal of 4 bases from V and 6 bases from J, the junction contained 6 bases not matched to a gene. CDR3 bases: TGTGCCAGCAGTGCCCGACAGGGCTCCGAGCAGTACTTC. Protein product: CASSARQGSEQYF.

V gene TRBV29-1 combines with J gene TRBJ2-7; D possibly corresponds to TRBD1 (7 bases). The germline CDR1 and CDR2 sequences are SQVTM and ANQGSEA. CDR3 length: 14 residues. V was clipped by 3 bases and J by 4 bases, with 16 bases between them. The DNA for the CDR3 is TGCAGCGTTGATCCCGGCAGGGGGGAGTACGAGCAGTACTTC. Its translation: CSVDPGRGEYEQYF.

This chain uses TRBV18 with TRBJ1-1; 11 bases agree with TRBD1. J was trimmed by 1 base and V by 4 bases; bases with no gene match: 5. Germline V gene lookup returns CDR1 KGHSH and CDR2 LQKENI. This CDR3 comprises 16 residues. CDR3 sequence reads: CASSQDRGLENTEAFF. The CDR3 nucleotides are TGTGCCAGCTCACAGGACAGGGGGCTTGAGAACACTGAAGCTTTCTTT.

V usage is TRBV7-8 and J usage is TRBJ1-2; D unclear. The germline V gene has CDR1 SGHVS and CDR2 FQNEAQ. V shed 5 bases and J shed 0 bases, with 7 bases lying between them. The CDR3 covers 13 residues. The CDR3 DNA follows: TGTGCCAGCAGCCCAGGTCCTAACTATGGCTACACCTTC. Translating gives CASSPGPNYGYTF.

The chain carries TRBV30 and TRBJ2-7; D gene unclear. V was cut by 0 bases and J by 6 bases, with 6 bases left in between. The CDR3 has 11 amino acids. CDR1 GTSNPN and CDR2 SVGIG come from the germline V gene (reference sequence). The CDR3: CAWSVPGEQYF. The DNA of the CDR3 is TGTGCCTGGAGTGTACCCGGCGAGCAGTACTTC.

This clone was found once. The CDR3 bases are TGTGCCAGCCTCCCAAGTGGATATCCGAACAATGAGCAGTTCTTC. It is translated as CASLPSGYPNNEQFF. The chain has TRBV4-2 and TRBJ2-1, with no clear D. Germline lookup yields CDR1 LGHNA and CDR2 YNFKEQ. The length of the CDR3 is 15 residues. Between the trimmed V and J ends, which lost 8 bases and 5 bases, there was a span of 19 bases.

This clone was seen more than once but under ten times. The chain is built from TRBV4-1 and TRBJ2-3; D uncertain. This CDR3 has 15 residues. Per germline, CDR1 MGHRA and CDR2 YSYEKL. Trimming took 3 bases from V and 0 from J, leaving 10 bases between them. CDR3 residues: CASSHRSSSTDTQYF. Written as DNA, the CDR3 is TGCGCCAGCAGCCACAGGAGCTCTAGCACAGATACGCAGTATTTT.

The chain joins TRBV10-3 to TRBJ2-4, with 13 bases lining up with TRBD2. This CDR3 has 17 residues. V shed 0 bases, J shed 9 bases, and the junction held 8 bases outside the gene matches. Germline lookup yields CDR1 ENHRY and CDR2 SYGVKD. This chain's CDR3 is CAISESRTSGGPGIQYF. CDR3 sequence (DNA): TGTGCCATCAGTGAGTCCCGGACTAGCGGGGGCCCGGGCATTCAGTACTTC.

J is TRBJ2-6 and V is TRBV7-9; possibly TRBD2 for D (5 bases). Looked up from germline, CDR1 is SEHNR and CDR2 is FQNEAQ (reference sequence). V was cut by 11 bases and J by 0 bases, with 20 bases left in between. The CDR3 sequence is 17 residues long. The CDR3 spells CADSIRGQFSGANVLTF. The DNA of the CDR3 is TGTGCCGACTCGATTAGAGGGCAATTCTCTGGGGCCAACGTCCTGACTTTC.